A single sample gave rise to the 15 T cell receptor beta chains below, sequenced in a study of spatial heterogeneity in lung cancer. TCRdb reprocessed the 5' RACE reads via MiXCR and lists one record per CDR3 protein. The sample holds some 80,000 distinct CDR3 sequences; 8% are singletons and the top ten take 6.8%. As to time point: sample taken at primary tumor resection. Sample: PBMCs, taken at surgery. All receptors come from a male donor with early-stage non-small cell lung cancer.

There are many counts of this clonotype. The chain carries TRBV4-1 and TRBJ2-1, with unresolved D. V lost 3 bases to trimming and J lost 6 bases, with 9 bases between them. Per the germline V gene, CDR1 is MGHRA and CDR2 is YSYEKL. This CDR3 has 13 residues. DNA for the CDR3: TGCGCCAGCAGCCAGATCGACCCCAATGAGCAGTTCTTC. It specifies CASSQIDPNEQFF.

The CDR3 here is CATKPERNTGELFF. In nucleotides, the CDR3 is TGTGCCACCAAACCCGAGCGGAACACCGGGGAGCTGTTTTTT. The chain combines TRBV6-2 or TRBV6-3 with TRBJ2-2; D is unresolved. V lost 10 bases, J lost 1 base, and 13 bases lay in between. CDR1 MNHEY and CDR2 SVGEGT come from the germline V gene. The CDR3 has 14 residues.

This clonotype was picked up a small number of times. The gene calls are TRBV5-6 and TRBJ2-3; weak D call: TRBD2 (5 bases). Between the trimmed V and J ends, which lost 0 bases and 0 bases, there was a span of 14 bases. The CDR3 contains 17 residues. Germline lookup yields CDR1 SGHDT and CDR2 YYEEEE. The CDR3 bases are TGTGCCAGCAGCTTGGAGCTGGTTGGGAGAAGCACAGATACGCAGTATTTT. Its translation: CASSLELVGRSTDTQYF.

This clonotype was recorded a few times. This chain links TRBV11-2 with TRBJ2-5; 8 bases fit TRBD2. The CDR3 has 14 residues. Germline loops: CDR1 SGHAT, CDR2 FQNNGV. V shed 3 bases, J shed 5 bases, and the junction held 5 bases outside the gene matches. DNA for the CDR3: TGTGCCAGCAGCTTCGGCGGGAGGTGGGAGACCCAGTACTTC. This translates into CASSFGGRWETQYF.

This clonotype was counted between two and nine times. The V call is TRBV7-9, the J call TRBJ1-4; D gene unclear. The germline CDR1 and CDR2 sequences are SEHNR and FQNEAQ (reference sequence). The ends were cut back, 5 bases at V and 8 bases at J, with 12 bases in the middle. CDR3 length: 13 amino acids. This CDR3 reads CASSAGEGEKLFF. CDR3 nucleotide sequence: TGTGCCAGCAGCGCCGGGGAGGGAGAAAAACTGTTTTTT.

This clonotype was counted only a few times. The chain combines TRBV14 with TRBJ2-7; 7 bases fit TRBD2. V lost 4 bases, J lost 4 bases, and 10 bases stayed unmatched. Per the germline V gene, CDR1 is SGHDN and CDR2 is FVKESK. This CDR3 is 15 amino acids long. The CDR3 DNA is TGTGCCAGCAGCCGTGCCGGGACTAAACTTTACGAGCAGTACTTC. Protein product: CASSRAGTKLYEQYF.

There are many counts of this clonotype. This chain connects TRBV5-1 to TRBJ2-1; D unresolved. V lost 1 base and J 4 bases, leaving 9 bases between the germline ends. The CDR3 totals 14 residues. Germline V CDR1 and CDR2: SGHRS, YFSETQ. The CDR3 coding sequence is TGCGCCAGCAGCTTGATGGGAAAGTACAATGAGCAGTTCTTC. Its protein product is CASSLMGKYNEQFF.

This clonotype occurred a few times. The genes are TRBV7-8 and TRBJ2-1, with D uncertain. This CDR3 is 17 amino acids long. The V gene lost 2 bases and the J gene lost 0 bases, with 14 bases spanning the gap. The germline V gene has CDR1 SGHVS and CDR2 FQNEAQ. CDR3 in amino acids: CASSLRPAMSSYNEQFF. Written as DNA, the CDR3 is TGTGCCAGCAGCTTACGACCAGCAATGAGCTCCTACAATGAGCAGTTCTTC.

The chain joins TRBV6-2 or TRBV6-3 to TRBJ2-7; the match to TRBD2 covers 13 bases. Germline V gene sequence: CDR1 MNHEY, CDR2 SVGEGT. The CDR3 has 17 residues. With V trimmed by 2 bases and J by 6 bases, 10 bases remained unmatched. The CDR3 region has the DNA TGTGCCAGCAGTTACCAGGTGCCGGGACTAGCGGGAAGCGAGCAGTACTTC. Its translation: CASSYQVPGLAGSEQYF.

This clonotype has at least ten counts. CDR3 in amino acids: CASSLGGSLNTEAFF. The CDR3 nucleotides read TGCGCCAGCAGCTTGGGAGGCAGCCTAAACACTGAAGCTTTCTTT. This chain joins TRBV5-1 and TRBJ1-1; D ambiguous. Trimming cost V 0 bases and J 2 bases, with 11 bases left between them. The CDR3 has 15 residues. Germline CDR1 is SGHRS and CDR2 is YFSETQ.

This clonotype was counted only a few times. The chain carries TRBV7-6 and TRBJ2-2; the D is unclear. Per germline, CDR1 SGHVS and CDR2 FNYEAQ. The CDR3 extends over 15 amino acids. V gave up 5 bases and J gave up 6 bases, with 16 bases separating them. CDR3: CASSPRTQVSGELFF. In nucleotides, the CDR3 is TGTGCCAGCAGCCCCCGGACCCAAGTCTCCGGGGAGCTGTTTTTT.

This chain uses TRBV2 with TRBJ1-1, with a tentative D call TRBD1 (6 bases). The germline V gene has CDR1 SNHLY and CDR2 FYNNEI. This CDR3 comprises 13 residues. Between the trimmed V and J ends, which lost 9 bases and 0 bases, there was a span of 11 bases. In DNA, the CDR3 is TGTGCCAGTAGGACAGACCTGAACACTGAAGCTTTCTTT. It encodes CASRTDLNTEAFF.

This clonotype was seen ten or more times. The rearrangement uses TRBV6-6 and TRBJ2-1; the D gene is possibly TRBD2 (6 bases). Trimming took off 4 bases at V and 0 bases at J, with 13 bases between the two ends. This CDR3 is 16 amino acids long. Per the germline V gene, CDR1 is MNHNY and CDR2 is SVGAGI (reference sequence). CDR3: CASSSLAGNSYNEQFF. The DNA for the CDR3 is TGTGCCAGCAGTTCTCTGGCGGGGAACTCCTACAATGAGCAGTTCTTC.

This clonotype was counted at least ten times. The chain combines TRBV3-1 with TRBJ2-5; TRBD2 matches 7 bases. The CDR3 totals 16 residues. V shed 1 base and J 4 bases; nucleotides not matched to a gene: 9. Germline V gene sequence: CDR1 LGHDT, CDR2 YNNKEL (reference sequence). The CDR3 region has the DNA TGTGCCAGCAGCCAAGGGGTCGGAGCGGGAAGAGAGACCCAGTACTTC. Protein sequence: CASSQGVGAGRETQYF.

This clonotype came up many times. This chain connects TRBV4-2 to TRBJ2-3, with 8 bases aligning to TRBD2. CDR3 length: 16 amino acids. The germline V gene encodes CDR1 LGHNA and CDR2 YNFKEQ. Losses at the gene ends were 3 bases for V and 4 bases for J; bases not matched to a gene: 9. CDR3 DNA: TGTGCCAGCAGCCAGCGAATCGGGAGGGAAGCAGATACGCAGTATTTT. It specifies CASSQRIGREADTQYF.